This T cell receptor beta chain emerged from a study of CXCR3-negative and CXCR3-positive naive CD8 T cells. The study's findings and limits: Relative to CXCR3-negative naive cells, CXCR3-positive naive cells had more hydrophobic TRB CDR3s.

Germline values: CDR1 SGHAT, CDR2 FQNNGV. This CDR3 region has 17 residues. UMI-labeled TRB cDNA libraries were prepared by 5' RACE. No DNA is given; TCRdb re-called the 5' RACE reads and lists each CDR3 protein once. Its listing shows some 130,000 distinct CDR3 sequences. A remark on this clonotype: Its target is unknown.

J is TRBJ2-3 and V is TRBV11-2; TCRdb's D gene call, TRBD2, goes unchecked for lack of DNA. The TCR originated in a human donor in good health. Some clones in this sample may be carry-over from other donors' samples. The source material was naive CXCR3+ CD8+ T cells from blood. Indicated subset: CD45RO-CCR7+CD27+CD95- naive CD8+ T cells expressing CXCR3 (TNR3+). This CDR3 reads CASSLDRGGEDRDTQYF.